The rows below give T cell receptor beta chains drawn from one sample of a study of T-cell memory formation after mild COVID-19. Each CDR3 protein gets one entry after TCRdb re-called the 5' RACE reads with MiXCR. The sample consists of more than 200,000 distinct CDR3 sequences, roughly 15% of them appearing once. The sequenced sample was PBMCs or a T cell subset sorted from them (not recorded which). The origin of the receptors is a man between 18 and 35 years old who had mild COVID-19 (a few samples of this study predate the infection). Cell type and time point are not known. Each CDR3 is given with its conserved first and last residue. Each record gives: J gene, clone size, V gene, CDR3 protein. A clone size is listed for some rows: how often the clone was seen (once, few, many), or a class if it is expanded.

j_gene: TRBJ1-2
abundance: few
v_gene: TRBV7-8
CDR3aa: CASSLVGNPGYTF

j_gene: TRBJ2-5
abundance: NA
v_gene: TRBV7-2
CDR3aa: CASSIPPTGGRETQYF

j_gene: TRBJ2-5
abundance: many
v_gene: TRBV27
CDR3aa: CASSFHKLAGRPETQYF

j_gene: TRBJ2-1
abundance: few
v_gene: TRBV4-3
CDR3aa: CASSGGYYNEQFF

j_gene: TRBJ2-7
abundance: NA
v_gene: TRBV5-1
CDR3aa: CASSLRASSYEQYF

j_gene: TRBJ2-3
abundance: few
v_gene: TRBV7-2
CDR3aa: CASSPRSGGEDTQYF

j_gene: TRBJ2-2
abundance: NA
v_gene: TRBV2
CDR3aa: CASSELGAGELFF

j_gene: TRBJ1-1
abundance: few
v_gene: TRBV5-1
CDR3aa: CASKGDGPFF

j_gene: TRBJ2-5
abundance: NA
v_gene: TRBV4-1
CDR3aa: CASSQGQGFGETQYF

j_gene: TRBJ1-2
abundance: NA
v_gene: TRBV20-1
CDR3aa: CSAGLDSPYGYTF

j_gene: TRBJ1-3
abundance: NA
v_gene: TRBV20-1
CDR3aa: CSASAGAGNTIYF

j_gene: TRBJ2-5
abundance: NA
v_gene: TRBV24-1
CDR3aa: CATSIRGGTQYF

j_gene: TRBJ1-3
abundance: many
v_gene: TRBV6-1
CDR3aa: CASSVRGGPLRAGNTIYF

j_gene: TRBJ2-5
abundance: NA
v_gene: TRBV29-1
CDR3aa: CSGANRGETQYF

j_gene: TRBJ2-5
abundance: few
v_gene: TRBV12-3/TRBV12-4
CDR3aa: CASRLGQGETQYF

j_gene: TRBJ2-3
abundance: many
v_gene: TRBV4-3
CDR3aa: CASSQDSGDTQYF

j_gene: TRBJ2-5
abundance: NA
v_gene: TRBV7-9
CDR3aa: CASGERWEKETQYF

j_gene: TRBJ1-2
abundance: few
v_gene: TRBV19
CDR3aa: CASTETGRDGYTF

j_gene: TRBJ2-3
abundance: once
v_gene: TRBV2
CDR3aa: CASSPTSPGTQYF

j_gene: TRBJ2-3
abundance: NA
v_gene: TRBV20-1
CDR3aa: CSGNYRGDTQYF